This T cell receptor (beta chain) was recovered during a study of blood T cell repertoires in COVID-19. Study in general: Sites across the United States, Italy and Spain contributed samples from acute and convalescent COVID-19.

The CDR3 sequence is 14 residues long. V lost 0 bases to trimming and J lost 0 bases, with 7 bases between them. Per the germline V gene, CDR1 is SGDLS and CDR2 is YYNGEE. Per the study methods: Nucleated cell counts were estimated from reference gene primer amplification. Produced via immunoSEQ multiplex PCR; TCRdb's table is partial and in-frame only. The V and J calls and clone size are taken from that table; D and trimming were inferred from the DNA. The repertoire consists of 95,000 to 100,000 clones, with 80% to 95% occurring once and the leading ten covering less than 7.5%. The sample was peripheral blood. This sequence was found in a man aged 45 to 65 with active COVID-19. The chain employs TRBV9 and TRBJ2-7, with D maybe TRBD1 (6 bases). The CDR3 loop reads CASSVGTASYEQYF. The CDR3 bases are TGTGCCAGCAGCGTAGGGACAGCCTCCTACGAGCAGTACTTC.